These 16 T cell receptor beta chains share one sample of origin, sequenced in a study of blood T cell repertoires in COVID-19. Assay used: immunoSEQ multiplex PCR; TCRdb lists only in-frame clones, some missing. The table records 200,000 to 250,000 clones, around nine tenths of them present only once. The sequencing sample was made of peripheral blood. These receptors were taken from a man between 60 and 75 years old with acute or convalescent COVID-19.

The CDR3 DNA sequence: TGTGCCAGCAGCGGGGGAGATAATGGAAACACCATATATTTT. It is translated as CASSGGDNGNTIYF. The chain uses TRBV9 and TRBJ1-3; D remains ambiguous. The CDR3 covers 14 residues. Deletions cut 3 bases from V and 3 bases from J, with 10 bases between. Germline CDR1 reads SGDLS; CDR2 reads YYNGEE.

The chain has TRBV5-1 and TRBJ1-5; D call uncertain. The germline V gene has CDR1 SGHRS and CDR2 YFSETQ. V dropped 1 base and J dropped 3 bases, with 14 bases sitting between them. This CDR3 is 16 amino acids long. The chain's CDR3 is CASSLLPRDNNQPQHF. CDR3 coding DNA: TGCGCCAGCAGCTTGCTCCCGCGCGACAACAATCAGCCCCAGCATTTT.

This chain links TRBV30 with TRBJ1-6; no clear D gene. CDR1 GTSNPN and CDR2 SVGIG come from the germline V gene (reference sequence). The CDR3 covers 13 residues. With 1 base removed from V and 7 bases from J, the gap between germline ends came to 8 bases. DNA of the CDR3: TGTGCCTGGAGTGACTATTCCAATTCACCCCTCCACTTT. Its translation is CAWSDYSNSPLHF. The full variable domain, with the rest looked up from reference TRBV30 and TRBJ1-6, is SQTIHQWPATLVQPVGSPLSLECTVEGTSNPNLYWYRQAAGRGLQLLFYSVGIGQISSEVPQNLSASRPQDRQFILSSKKLLLSDSGFYLCAWSDYSNSPLHFGNGTRLTVT.

This chain links TRBV4-3 with TRBJ1-6, with unresolved D. The ends were cut back, 0 bases at V and 9 bases at J, with 6 bases in the middle. CDR1 LGHNA and CDR2 YSLEER come from the germline V gene. The CDR3 covers 13 residues. CDR3 coding DNA: TGCGCCAGCAGCCAAGATGAGAGTTCACCCCTCCACTTT. It codes for CASSQDESSPLHF.

CDR3: CASSPYGTGNQETQYF. The DNA of the CDR3 is TGTGCCAGCAGCCCATACGGGACAGGGAACCAAGAGACCCAGTACTTC. The chain is built from TRBV3-1 (or the pseudogene TRBV3-2) and TRBJ2-5, with 9 nucleotides matching TRBD1. V shed 4 bases and J 0 bases; nucleotides not matched to a gene: 6. The CDR3 runs 16 residues. Germline V gives CDR1 LGHDT, CDR2 YNNKEL (reference sequence).

The J gene is TRBJ2-7, the V gene TRBV7-2, with a possible D match to TRBD2 (6 bases). There are 13 residues in the CDR3. Germline CDR1 SGHTA, CDR2 FQGNSA. Trimming stripped 3 bases from V and 7 bases from J, with 13 bases between. This CDR3 is CASSLRDFEEQYF. CDR3 nucleotide sequence: TGTGCCAGCAGCTTGCGGGATTTTGAGGAGCAGTACTTC. Full variable domain (missing parts from reference TRBV7-2 and TRBJ2-7): GAGVSQSPSNKVTEKGKDVELRCDPISGHTALYWYRQSLGQGLEFLIYFQGNSAPDKSGLPSDRFSAERTGGSVSTLTIQRTQQEDSAVYLCASSLRDFEEQYFGPGTRLTVT.

J is TRBJ2-1 and V is TRBV6-5, with 9 nucleotides matching TRBD1. The CDR3 loop spans 16 amino acids. CDR1 MNHEY and CDR2 SVGAGI come from the germline V gene. The J segment lost 9 bases and the V segment lost 3 bases, leaving 12 bases of the junction unmatched. CDR3 nucleotides: TGTGCCAGCAGTTATCCCACCCCGGACAGGGGAGTTGAGCAGTTCTTC. This codes for CASSYPTPDRGVEQFF.

V gene TRBV4-2 combines with J gene TRBJ2-5; TRBD2 aligns across 7 bases. The CDR3 is 16 residues long. Germline V gene sequence: CDR1 LGHNA, CDR2 YNFKEQ. Trimming at V came to 0 bases and at J to 0 bases, leaving 4 bases not matched to a gene. In DNA, the CDR3 is TGTGCCAGCAGCCAAGAAGTGGGGGGGAACCAAGAGACCCAGTACTTC. Residues: CASSQEVGGNQETQYF.

This clone has just one count. This chain connects TRBV5-1 to TRBJ2-6; D gene uncertain. The V end lost 1 base, the J end lost 0 bases, and 17 bases lay between the germline ends. Germline values: CDR1 SGHRS, CDR2 YFSETQ. This CDR3 has 19 residues. The CDR3 loop reads CASSLLASRAHSGANVLTF. In DNA, the CDR3 is TGCGCCAGCAGCTTGTTGGCGTCAAGAGCGCACTCTGGGGCCAACGTCCTGACTTTC.

V is TRBV7-9 and J is TRBJ2-2; 8 bases map to TRBD2. The CDR3 length is 16 residues. V was pared by 3 bases and J by 2 bases, with 5 bases of the junction left unmatched. From germline, CDR1 is SEHNR and CDR2 FQNEAQ (reference sequence). CDR3 nucleotide sequence: TGTGCCAGCAGCTTGGAGCGGGGGTCTAACACCGGGGAGCTGTTTTTT. Its protein product is CASSLERGSNTGELFF.

The count of this clone is one. The CDR3 bases are TGTGCCACCAGCGGCCAGACAGGGGGCTATCGTCAGCCCCAGCATTTT. Translated, it gives CATSGQTGGYRQPQHF. The chain uses TRBV15 and TRBJ1-5; 10 bases line up with TRBD1. This CDR3 is 16 amino acids long. J was trimmed by 6 bases and V by 5 bases; bases with no gene match: 10. The V gene's germline CDR1 is LNHNV and CDR2 YYDKDF (reference sequence).

A few counts support this clone. The genes are TRBV4-2 and TRBJ2-5; 11 nucleotides match TRBD1. CDR3 length: 19 amino acids. V trimming: 1 base; J trimming: 2 bases; junction bases outside the gene matches: 12. Per the germline V gene, CDR1 is LGHNA and CDR2 is YNFKEQ. DNA for the CDR3: TGTGCCAGCAGCCAAGTAGCTGGACAGGGGGCGCGCTGGCAAGAGACCCAGTACTTC. Translating gives CASSQVAGQGARWQETQYF.

V gene TRBV7-3 combines with J gene TRBJ1-4; possibly TRBD1 for D (6 bases). Germline assignment: CDR1 SGHTA and CDR2 FQGTGA. Trimming stripped 5 bases from V and 0 bases from J, with 16 bases between. This CDR3 comprises 17 residues. The CDR3 DNA reads as TGTGCCAGCAGCAAATACGGCAGGGGCGCAACTAATGAAAAACTGTTTTTT. Its protein is CASSKYGRGATNEKLFF.

This clone has a handful of counts. The chain links TRBV7-9 to TRBJ1-5, with D uncertain. CDR3 length equals 13 residues. Germline loops: CDR1 SEHNR, CDR2 FQNEAQ (reference sequence). V was trimmed by 4 bases and J by 2 bases, leaving 6 bases between them. The chain's CDR3 is CASSSQGNQPQHF. CDR3 sequence (DNA): TGTGCCAGCAGCTCCCAGGGCAATCAGCCCCAGCATTTT.

The chain recombines TRBV11-2 with TRBJ1-2; 9 bases align to TRBD1. Losses at the gene ends were 4 bases for V and 7 bases for J; bases not matched to a gene: 13. Germline CDR1 and CDR2: SGHAT and FQNNGV. This CDR3 has 16 residues. CDR3 in amino acids: CASSYNPGQGFRGYTF. The CDR3 DNA reads as TGTGCCAGCAGCTACAACCCGGGACAGGGATTTCGTGGCTACACCTTC.

The J gene is TRBJ1-1, the V gene TRBV6-5; D is possibly TRBD1 (5 bases). This CDR3 has 15 residues. Germline V gene sequence: CDR1 MNHEY, CDR2 SVGAGI. V lost 0 bases and J lost 5, with 13 bases in between. The CDR3: CASSYSHQGRTEAFF. As DNA, the CDR3 is TGTGCCAGCAGTTACTCTCACCAGGGAAGGACTGAAGCTTTCTTT.